This T cell receptor beta chain was identified in a study of shared clonotypes between healthy human individuals. Study at large: Three plates were used per donor for CD4 naive, three for CD4 memory, two for CD8 naive and one for CD8 memory. Study-wide points: A generally larger estimated richness was seen in naive subsets than in memory subsets.

V shed 3 bases and J shed 6 bases, with 18 bases lying between them. The CDR3 consists of 16 residues. Per germline, CDR1 SGHAT and CDR2 FQNNGV. At a deep level, the assay was run. Profiled with immunoSEQ multiplex PCR; TCRdb holds only in-frame clones, not every one. The profile shows fewer than 1.6 million clones, about 98.5% of them singletons. Remarks on this clone: The antigen is not known.

Healthy HIV-negative adults with no recent acute infections or vaccinations were recruited as donors. This sequence originates from a young man in good health. The sequenced sample consisted of naive CD4+ T cells sorted from blood. Subset of the sample: CD45RA+ positively selected. The chain has TRBV11-2 and TRBJ2-1; a weak D match, TRBD2 (6 bases). The CDR3 protein is CASSFYRRDSSNEQFF. The CDR3 bases are TGTGCCAGCAGCTTTTATCGTCGGGACTCGAGCAATGAGCAGTTCTTC. Combining the CDR3 with reference TRBV11-2 and TRBJ2-1 gives the whole variable domain EAGVAQSPRYKIIEKRQSVAFWCNPISGHATLYWYQQILGQGPKLLIQFQNNGVVDDSQLPKDRFSAERLKGVDSTLKIQPAKLEDSAVYLCASSFYRRDSSNEQFFGPGTRLTVL.